The 15 T cell receptor beta chains listed next were all sequenced from one sample in a study of T cell responses to AZD1222 COVID-19 vaccine. Here immunoSEQ multiplex PCR was the method, and the copy in TCRdb shows in-frame clones only, minus some. Of about 130,000 clones listed, over 90% are singletons. This specimen consisted of peripheral blood, obtained on day 0 of AZD1222 vaccination. The origin of the receptors is an adult in good health.

V and J are TRBV11-2 and TRBJ2-7; no reliable D call. Per germline, CDR1 SGHAT and CDR2 FQNNGV. This CDR3 spans 13 amino acids. Trimming shortened V by 1 base and J by 1 base, and 5 bases separated the two germline ends. The CDR3 coding sequence is TGTGCCAGCAGCTTAGGGGCTTCCTACGAGCAGTACTTC. This sequence encodes CASSLGASYEQYF. Combining the CDR3 with reference TRBV11-2 and TRBJ2-7 gives the whole variable domain EAGVAQSPRYKIIEKRQSVAFWCNPISGHATLYWYQQILGQGPKLLIQFQNNGVVDDSQLPKDRFSAERLKGVDSTLKIQPAKLEDSAVYLCASSLGASYEQYFGPGTRLTVT.

The chain joins TRBV6-5 to TRBJ2-7; a weak D match, TRBD2 (7 bases). The CDR3 totals 12 residues. Germline CDR1 reads MNHEY; CDR2 reads SVGAGI. Between the trimmed V and J ends, which lost 8 bases and 0 bases, there was a span of 8 bases. CDR3 nucleotides: TGTGCCAGCCGGGGGGCCTCCTACGAGCAGTACTTC. Translating gives CASRGASYEQYF.

This rearrangement joins TRBV30 to TRBJ2-7; possibly TRBD2 for D (6 bases). The V gene lost 3 bases and the J gene lost 3 bases, with 12 bases spanning the gap. CDR3 length: 13 amino acids. Per the germline V gene, CDR1 is GTSNPN and CDR2 is SVGIG (reference sequence). The CDR3 loop is CAWSLEGVYEQYF. In DNA form, the CDR3 reads TGTGCCTGGAGCTTGGAGGGAGTCTACGAGCAGTACTTC.

This chain joins TRBV30 and TRBJ2-4; no clear D. V was shortened by 1 base and J by 0 bases, with 13 bases between the two germline ends. Germline V gene data show CDR1 as GTSNPN and CDR2 as SVGIG (reference sequence). This CDR3 contains 16 residues. The CDR3: CAWSGPTLLAKNIQYF. The CDR3 coding sequence is TGTGCCTGGAGTGGTCCGACATTACTAGCCAAAAACATTCAGTACTTC.

This rearrangement joins TRBV6-1 to TRBJ1-3; D unresolved. The CDR3 totals 13 residues. V lost 2 bases and J lost 11, with 13 bases in between. From germline, CDR1 is MNHNS and CDR2 SASEGT. The CDR3 is CASSETEGLSIYF. The CDR3, as DNA: TGTGCCAGCAGTGAAACTGAAGGGCTCTCCATATATTTT.

The CDR3 is CASSPRGGETQYF. DNA of the CDR3: TGCGCCAGCAGCCCTAGGGGCGGGGAGACCCAGTACTTC. The V gene is TRBV5-1, the J gene TRBJ2-5; tentatively, D is TRBD1 or TRBD2 (5 bases each). Trimming shortened V by 4 bases and J by 5 bases, and 12 bases separated the two germline ends. The germline gives CDR1 SGHRS, CDR2 YFSETQ. This CDR3 contains 13 residues.

Comment on this clone: Sequence at one end of the junction differs from germline and may be a read error. The chain recombines TRBV6-5 with TRBJ2-3; the D gene is possibly TRBD2 (6 bases). The germline V gene has CDR1 MNHEY and CDR2 SVGAGI. The CDR3 loop spans 14 amino acids. CDR3 nucleotides: TGTGCCAGCATGGGAGCCGGGAGCAGAGATACGCAGTATTTT. It translates to CASMGAGSRDTQYF.

This chain uses TRBV6-5 with TRBJ2-7, with a tentative D call TRBD2 (7 bases). V lost 5 bases to trimming and J lost 0 bases, with 14 bases between them. Per germline, CDR1 MNHEY and CDR2 SVGAGI. This CDR3 contains 15 residues. CDR3 coding DNA: TGTGCCAGCAGTCCGGGGGGACACGACTCCTACGAGCAGTACTTC. This encodes CASSPGGHDSYEQYF.

The chain carries TRBV12-3 or TRBV12-4 and TRBJ1-3; D is undetermined. V lost 2 bases to trimming and J lost 6 bases, with 8 bases between them. The CDR3 consists of 13 residues. CDR3 sequence (DNA): TGTGCCAGCAGTTTAAACCTCTTAAACACCATATATTTT. It is translated as CASSLNLLNTIYF.

The CDR3: CASSPPGRGRETEAFF. In nucleotides, the CDR3 is TGTGCCAGCTCACCACCCGGCAGGGGGCGAGAAACTGAAGCTTTCTTT. The rearrangement joins TRBV18 to TRBJ1-1, with TRBD1 matching 8 bases. The CDR3 is 16 residues long. Germline V gene lookup returns CDR1 KGHSH and CDR2 LQKENI. V dropped 0 bases and J dropped 5; count of bases not matched to a gene: 8.

The chain couples TRBV7-9 to TRBJ1-4; the D is unclear. The CDR3 loop spans 16 amino acids. Germline CDR1 is SEHNR and CDR2 is FQNEAQ (reference sequence). Trimming left V 1 base short and J 11 bases short, with 20 bases between. Written as DNA, the CDR3 is TGTGCCAGCAGCTTAGTGGGGAGGGCAGCCGCCAACAAACTGTTTTTT. Its protein is CASSLVGRAAANKLFF.

This CDR3 is CASASGTAFNTGELFF. CDR3 DNA: TGTGCTAGTGCCTCGGGGACGGCCTTCAACACCGGGGAGCTGTTTTTT. The chain links TRBV12-5 to TRBJ2-2; D assignment may be TRBD1 or TRBD2 (5 bases each). Germline lookup yields CDR1 LGHNT and CDR2 FRNRAP. Trimming removed 7 bases at V and 2 bases at J, with 17 bases between. This CDR3 comprises 16 residues.

The chain links TRBV3-1 (or the pseudogene TRBV3-2) to TRBJ2-3; TRBD2 agrees at 15 bases. The V and J ends lost 3 bases and 8 bases, in that order; junction bases with no gene match: 3. Germline V lookup: CDR1 LGHDT, CDR2 YNNKEL (reference sequence). CDR3 size: 15 residues. Here the CDR3 reads CASSQGLAGGGTQYF. In DNA form, the CDR3 reads TGTGCCAGCAGCCAGGGACTAGCGGGGGGAGGTACGCAGTATTTT.

The chain links TRBV24-1 to TRBJ1-5; D call uncertain. Trimming removed 4 bases from V and 2 bases from J, with 5 bases in between. From germline, CDR1 is KGHDR and CDR2 SFDVKD. There are 13 residues in the CDR3. CDR3 in amino acids: CATSEGGNQPQHF. The DNA for the CDR3 is TGTGCCACCAGTGAAGGTGGCAATCAGCCCCAGCATTTT.

V is TRBV18 and J is TRBJ1-1, with D unclear. The CDR3 is 14 residues long. The V end was cut by 3 bases, the J end by 1 base, with 9 bases between. Germline V CDR1 and CDR2: KGHSH, LQKENI. This chain's CDR3 is CASSPREGNTEAFF. The DNA for the CDR3 is TGTGCCAGCTCACCCCGGGAGGGGAACACTGAAGCTTTCTTT.